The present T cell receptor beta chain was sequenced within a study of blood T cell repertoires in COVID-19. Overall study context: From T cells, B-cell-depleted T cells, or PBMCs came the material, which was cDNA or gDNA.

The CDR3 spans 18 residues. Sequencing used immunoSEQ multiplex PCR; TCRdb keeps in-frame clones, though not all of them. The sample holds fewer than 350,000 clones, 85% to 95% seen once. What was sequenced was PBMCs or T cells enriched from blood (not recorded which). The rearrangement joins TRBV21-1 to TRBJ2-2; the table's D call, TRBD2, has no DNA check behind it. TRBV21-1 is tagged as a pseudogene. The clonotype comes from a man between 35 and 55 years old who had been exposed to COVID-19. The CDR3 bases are TGTGCCAGCAGCTCAGGAGCTACTAGCGGGAGTTGTACCGGGGAGCTGTTTTTT. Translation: CASSSGATSGSCTGELFF.